This T cell receptor (beta chain) was sequenced during a study of T cell repertoires in cytomegalovirus infection. Study information: HLA-C-restricted CMV epitopes, recently identified, and well-studied HLA-B-restricted ones were used by the study. Public TCR beta signatures marked donors with CMV infection and the matching HLA.

CDR1 and CDR2 (germline): LGHNA, YSLEER. V lost 0 bases and J 1 base, leaving 10 bases between the germline ends. The CDR3 loop spans 16 amino acids. Study findings and constraints: Ex vivo responses were dominated by HLA-C-restricted CMV-specific TCR beta clonotypes. Identification of carriers of CMV plus the relevant HLA was achieved through cumulative public TCR beta family frequency.

MiXCR was run by TCRdb on the reads, yielding one entry per CDR3 protein. The sample includes approximately 990,000 distinct CDR3 sequences, roughly 30% of them seen just once. Concerning this clonotype: The antigen remains undetermined.

Material: cultured CD8+ T cells from PBMCs, obtained from culture after CMV antigen stimulation. This rearrangement joins TRBV4-3 to TRBJ2-1, with a weak D call TRBD2 (5 bases). This TCR came from a human donor in good health (CMV status not recorded). Some clones in this sample may be carry-over from other donors' samples. CDR3 residues: CASSQDFRGSYNEQFF. CDR3 nucleotides: TGCGCCAGCAGCCAAGATTTCCGAGGGTCCTACAATGAGCAGTTCTTC.